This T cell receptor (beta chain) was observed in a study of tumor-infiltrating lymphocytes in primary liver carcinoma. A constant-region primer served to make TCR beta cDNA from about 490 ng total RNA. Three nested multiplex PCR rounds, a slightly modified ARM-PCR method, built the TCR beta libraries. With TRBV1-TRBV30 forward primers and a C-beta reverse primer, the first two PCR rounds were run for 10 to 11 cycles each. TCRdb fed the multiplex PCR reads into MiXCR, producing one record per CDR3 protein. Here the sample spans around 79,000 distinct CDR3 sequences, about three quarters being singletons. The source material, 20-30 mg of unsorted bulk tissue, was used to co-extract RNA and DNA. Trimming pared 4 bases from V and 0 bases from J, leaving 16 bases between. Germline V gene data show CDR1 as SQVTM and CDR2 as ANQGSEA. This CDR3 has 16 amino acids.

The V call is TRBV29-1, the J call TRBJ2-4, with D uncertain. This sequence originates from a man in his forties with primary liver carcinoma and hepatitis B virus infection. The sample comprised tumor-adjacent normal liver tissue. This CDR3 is CSVVALSRVAKNIQYF. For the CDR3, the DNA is TGCAGCGTTGTTGCCCTAAGCCGGGTAGCCAAAAACATTCAGTACTTC.